The rows below give T cell receptor beta chains drawn from one sample of a study of radiotherapy plus CTLA-4 blockade in lung cancer. The data were produced by immunoSEQ multiplex PCR, yet TCRdb's version contains in-frame clones alone and is incomplete. This table has around 85,000 clones, 86% appearing once. Sequenced here: peripheral blood, sampled from a patient treated with radiotherapy plus ipilimumab. All receptors come from a human donor with non-small cell lung cancer who had a partial response to radiotherapy plus ipilimumab. Both conserved end residues are part of each CDR3. A D gene is named only where the DNA matches it firmly. Not every row has a clone size; where given, it reads once, few, many or a size class.

clone size: -
D gene: TRBD1
J gene: TRBJ2-2
V gene: TRBV6-6
CDR3 DNA: TGTGCCAGCAGCACCGCCGGGACAGGGTCCGGGGAGCTGTTTTTT
CDR3 protein: CASSTAGTGSGELFF

clone size: -
D gene: -
J gene: TRBJ2-3
V gene: TRBV7-9
CDR3 DNA: TGTGCCAGCAGACTGAGTGGCGGAGATACGCAGTATTTT
CDR3 protein: CASRLSGGDTQYF

clone size: once
D gene: -
J gene: TRBJ1-5
V gene: TRBV7-2
CDR3 DNA: TGTGCCAGCAGCCCCTCGGTGGGGGGGCAGCCCCAGCATTTT
CDR3 protein: CASSPSVGGQPQHF

clone size: -
D gene: TRBD1
J gene: TRBJ1-5
V gene: TRBV2
CDR3 DNA: TGTGCCAGCAAGGACAGGGGGCCCCCTTCGCCCCAGCATTTT
CDR3 protein: CASKDRGPPSPQHF

clone size: -
D gene: -
J gene: TRBJ1-2
V gene: TRBV6-5
CDR3 DNA: TGTGCCAGCAGAACTCGGGGGGAGGGACCCTATGGCTACACCTTC
CDR3 protein: CASRTRGEGPYGYTF

clone size: -
D gene: -
J gene: TRBJ1-1
V gene: TRBV7-2
CDR3 DNA: TGTGCCAGCAGCTTAGCCGGACAGATTATGAACACTGAAGCTTTCTTT
CDR3 protein: CASSLAGQIMNTEAFF

clone size: -
D gene: -
J gene: TRBJ1-2
V gene: TRBV5-1
CDR3 DNA: TGCGCCAGCAGCAGAGAGGGCCAATATGGCTACACCTTC
CDR3 protein: CASSREGQYGYTF

clone size: few
D gene: TRBD1
J gene: TRBJ1-3
V gene: TRBV6-5
CDR3 DNA: TGTGCCAGCAGGACGGACAGGGAGAGTGGAAACACCATATATTTT
CDR3 protein: CASRTDRESGNTIYF

clone size: -
D gene: -
J gene: TRBJ2-3
V gene: TRBV10-1
CDR3 DNA: TGCGCCAGCAGTGAGCGCCAGGGTTGGACAGATACGCAGTATTTT
CDR3 protein: CASSERQGWTDTQYF

clone size: -
D gene: TRBD1
J gene: TRBJ2-1
V gene: TRBV28
CDR3 DNA: TGTGCCAGCAGCCGTAGGGCAGGGGGCCTCTACAATGAGCAGTTCTTC
CDR3 protein: CASSRRAGGLYNEQFF

clone size: -
D gene: -
J gene: TRBJ1-4
V gene: TRBV7-2
CDR3 DNA: TGTGCCAGCAGTCCAAACCCAATGGGGGCAGTCGAAAAACTGTTTTTT
CDR3 protein: CASSPNPMGAVEKLFF

clone size: -
D gene: -
J gene: TRBJ1-2
V gene: TRBV28
CDR3 DNA: TGTGCCAGCAGTACAGAGGGTCAGGGCTACACCTTC
CDR3 protein: CASSTEGQGYTF

clone size: -
D gene: -
J gene: TRBJ2-5
V gene: TRBV15
CDR3 DNA: TGTGCCACCAGACGGGGGGCAGAGACCCAGTACTTC
CDR3 protein: CATRRGAETQYF

clone size: -
D gene: -
J gene: TRBJ1-5
V gene: TRBV28
CDR3 DNA: TGTGCCAGCCTTGCCCCAGGGGTAGGCAATCAGCCCCAGCATTTT
CDR3 protein: CASLAPGVGNQPQHF

clone size: -
D gene: -
J gene: TRBJ1-2
V gene: TRBV5-4
CDR3 DNA: TGTGCCAGCACCGAGGGAGCAGTTAACTATGGCTACACCTTC
CDR3 protein: CASTEGAVNYGYTF

clone size: -
D gene: TRBD2
J gene: TRBJ2-1
V gene: TRBV5-4
CDR3 DNA: TGTGCCAGCAGCCCCGGGACTAGCGGGATTGTTAATGAGCAGTTCTTC
CDR3 protein: CASSPGTSGIVNEQFF

clone size: -
D gene: -
J gene: TRBJ2-7
V gene: TRBV20-1
CDR3 DNA: TGCAGTGCTAGTGCTAACTACGAGCAGTACTTC
CDR3 protein: CSASANYEQYF

clone size: -
D gene: TRBD2
J gene: TRBJ2-5
V gene: TRBV7-3
CDR3 DNA: TGTGCCAGCAGCTTGTCGTTTGCGGGAGGATCGGAGACCCAGTACTTC
CDR3 protein: CASSLSFAGGSETQYF

clone size: -
D gene: TRBD1
J gene: TRBJ2-2
V gene: TRBV4-2
CDR3 DNA: TGTGCCAGCAGCCAAGTGACAGGGGGCCCCGGGGAGCTGTTTTTT
CDR3 protein: CASSQVTGGPGELFF

clone size: few
D gene: TRBD1
J gene: TRBJ2-2
V gene: TRBV6-5
CDR3 DNA: TGTGCCAGCAGTGCGTACAGGGGGCGCACCGGGGAGCTGTTTTTT
CDR3 protein: CASSAYRGRTGELFF

clone size: few
D gene: TRBD2
J gene: TRBJ2-3
V gene: TRBV19
CDR3 DNA: TGTGCCAGCCAAAAAAAGGCCGGTAGCGGGAGAGGTGTCACAGATACGCAGTATTTT
CDR3 protein: CASQKKAGSGRGVTDTQYF

clone size: -
D gene: TRBD1
J gene: TRBJ2-2
V gene: TRBV2
CDR3 DNA: TGTGCCAGCAATTGGCAGGGGGACACCGGGGAGCTGTTTTTT
CDR3 protein: CASNWQGDTGELFF

clone size: -
D gene: TRBD2
J gene: TRBJ2-2
V gene: TRBV4-2
CDR3 DNA: TGTGCCAGCAGCCAAGCCAGGACTAGCGGCTATGACACCGGGGAGCTGTTTTTT
CDR3 protein: CASSQARTSGYDTGELFF

clone size: -
D gene: -
J gene: TRBJ1-2
V gene: TRBV19
CDR3 DNA: TGTGCCAGTAGTAGAACCAAGGGGACTAACTATGGCTACACCTTC
CDR3 protein: CASSRTKGTNYGYTF

clone size: -
D gene: TRBD2
J gene: TRBJ2-5
V gene: TRBV4-1
CDR3 DNA: TGCGCCAGCAGCCAACAAGGACTAGCGGGAGGGCTGCAAGAGACCCAGTACTTC
CDR3 protein: CASSQQGLAGGLQETQYF

clone size: -
D gene: -
J gene: TRBJ1-5
V gene: TRBV5-1
CDR3 DNA: TGCGCCAGCAGCTTGGCTGCGGGTAACGATCAGCCCCAGCATTTT
CDR3 protein: CASSLAAGNDQPQHF

clone size: -
D gene: TRBD2
J gene: TRBJ2-1
V gene: TRBV5-4
CDR3 DNA: TGTGCCAGCAGCTTGACCAGCGGGAGTCCCCCGCGGTTCTACAATGAGCAGTTCTTC
CDR3 protein: CASSLTSGSPPRFYNEQFF

clone size: -
D gene: -
J gene: TRBJ1-5
V gene: TRBV2
CDR3 DNA: TGTGCCAGCAGTGAAGGGGCTCAGCCCCAGCATTTT
CDR3 protein: CASSEGAQPQHF

clone size: -
D gene: TRBD2
J gene: TRBJ2-5
V gene: TRBV7-2
CDR3 DNA: TGTGCCAGCAGCAAGGGACTAGCGGGAGGGAGGCAAGAGACCCAGTACTTC
CDR3 protein: CASSKGLAGGRQETQYF

clone size: -
D gene: -
J gene: TRBJ1-6
V gene: TRBV27
CDR3 DNA: TGTGCCAGCAGTTTTCGGCAGGGCGCCCTTTCACCCCTCCACTTT
CDR3 protein: CASSFRQGALSPLHF

clone size: -
D gene: TRBD1
J gene: TRBJ1-2
V gene: TRBV4-3
CDR3 DNA: TGCGCCAGCAGCCAAGGCGCCCAGGGGGACTATGGCTACACCTTC
CDR3 protein: CASSQGAQGDYGYTF

clone size: -
D gene: -
J gene: TRBJ1-1
V gene: TRBV5-1
CDR3 DNA: TGCGCCAGCAGCCGGGGTGGCACCTCGCAGATGTTATTT
CDR3 protein: CASSRGGTSQMLF

clone size: few
D gene: TRBD1
J gene: TRBJ1-3
V gene: TRBV4-1
CDR3 DNA: TGCGCCAGCAGCCGACTCTGGACAGGGGGGACTGCTGGAAACACCATATATTTT
CDR3 protein: CASSRLWTGGTAGNTIYF

clone size: -
D gene: -
J gene: TRBJ2-7
V gene: TRBV7-9
CDR3 DNA: TGTGCCAGCAGCTTACAGGGGATCTCCTACGAGCAGTACTTC
CDR3 protein: CASSLQGISYEQYF

clone size: -
D gene: TRBD1
J gene: TRBJ1-1
V gene: TRBV29-1
CDR3 DNA: TGCAGCGTCCGCATCCCCCGACAGGGGACTATGAACACTGAAGCTTTCTTT
CDR3 protein: CSVRIPRQGTMNTEAFF

clone size: once
D gene: TRBD2
J gene: TRBJ2-3
V gene: TRBV5-6
CDR3 DNA: TGTGCCAGCAGCAGGGGACTAGCGAGCACAGATACGCAGTATTTT
CDR3 protein: CASSRGLASTDTQYF

clone size: -
D gene: TRBD1
J gene: TRBJ1-2
V gene: TRBV30
CDR3 DNA: TGTGCCGGTACAGGGGACCGATCTAACTATGGCTACACCTTC
CDR3 protein: CAGTGDRSNYGYTF

clone size: few
D gene: -
J gene: TRBJ2-5
V gene: TRBV11-2
CDR3 DNA: TGTGCCAGCAGTGTAGGTAACTTCGGAGGGGACCAGTACTTC
CDR3 protein: CASSVGNFGGDQYF

clone size: -
D gene: TRBD2
J gene: TRBJ2-1
V gene: TRBV19
CDR3 DNA: TGTGCCAGTAGCCCGAGCGGGAGGCTCGGCAATGAGCAGTTCTTC
CDR3 protein: CASSPSGRLGNEQFF

clone size: -
D gene: TRBD2
J gene: TRBJ2-2
V gene: TRBV27
CDR3 DNA: TGTGCCAGCAGTTTTGGGACTAGGGTCTCCGGGGAGCTGTTTTTT
CDR3 protein: CASSFGTRVSGELFF

clone size: few
D gene: TRBD1
J gene: TRBJ1-3
V gene: TRBV7-9
CDR3 DNA: TGTGCCAGCAGCTTAGAGACAGGGCCAGGAAACACCATATATTTT
CDR3 protein: CASSLETGPGNTIYF

clone size: -
D gene: -
J gene: TRBJ1-1
V gene: TRBV2
CDR3 DNA: TGTGCCAGCAGTGACCAACAGGGTTTCGGGAACACTGAAGCTTTCTTT
CDR3 protein: CASSDQQGFGNTEAFF

clone size: few
D gene: -
J gene: TRBJ1-5
V gene: TRBV2
CDR3 DNA: TGTGCCAGCAGTGAGATCGGCAGGAGCAATCAGCCCCAGCATTTT
CDR3 protein: CASSEIGRSNQPQHF